This T cell receptor (gamma chain) came from a study of gamma delta lymphoproliferative disorders and STAT genes. The junction had 12 bases not matched to a gene; V was cut back by 8 bases and J by 8 bases. This CDR3 comprises 14 residues. PBMCs from patients and controls supplied the genomic DNA for sequencing. TCRdb called clones anew from the multiplex PCR reads with CATT. The table includes around 2,200 gamma-chain clones, about 12% detected once. In the case of this clone: A read error is likely here: a far larger clone is one base away. The sample carries other DNA sequences with the same CDR3.

The chain employs TRGV10 and TRGJP1. The J gene, left out of TCRdb, was set here by checking the DNA against germline. TRGV10 is noted as an ORF with a role that remains uncertain. This clonotype originated in a human donor in good health. Sequencing was carried out using blood. The CDR3 nucleotides are TGTGCTGCGTGGGATTCCAACACCGGTTGGTTCAAGATATTT. Residues: CAAWDSNTGWFKIF.